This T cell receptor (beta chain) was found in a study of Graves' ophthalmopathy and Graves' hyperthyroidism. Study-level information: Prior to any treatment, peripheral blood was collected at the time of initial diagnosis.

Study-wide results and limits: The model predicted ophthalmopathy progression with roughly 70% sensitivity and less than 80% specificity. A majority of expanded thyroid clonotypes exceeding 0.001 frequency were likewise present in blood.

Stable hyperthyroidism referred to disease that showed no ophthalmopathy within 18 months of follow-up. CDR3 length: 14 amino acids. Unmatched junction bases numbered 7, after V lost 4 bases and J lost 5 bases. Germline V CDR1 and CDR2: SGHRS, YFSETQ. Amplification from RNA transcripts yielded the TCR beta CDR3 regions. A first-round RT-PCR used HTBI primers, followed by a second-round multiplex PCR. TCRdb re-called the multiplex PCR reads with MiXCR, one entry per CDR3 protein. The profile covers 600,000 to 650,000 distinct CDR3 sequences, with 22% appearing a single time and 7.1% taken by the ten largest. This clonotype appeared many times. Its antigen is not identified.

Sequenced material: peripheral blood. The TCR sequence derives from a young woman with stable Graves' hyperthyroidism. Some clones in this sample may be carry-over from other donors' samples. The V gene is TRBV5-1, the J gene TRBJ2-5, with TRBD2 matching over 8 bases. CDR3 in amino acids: CASSPQVAGETQYF. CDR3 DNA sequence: TGCGCCAGCAGCCCCCAAGTAGCGGGGGAGACCCAGTACTTC.